This T cell receptor beta chain was captured in a study of cytomegalovirus exposure and HLA in healthy donors. 13 Jbeta primers and 60 Vbeta primers were used for the PCR. The repertoire was sequenced with immunoSEQ multiplex PCR; TCRdb's copy has only in-frame clones and lacks some. The sample has 200,000 to 250,000 clones; around four fifths are singletons. A few counts support this clone. Trimming took 0 bases from V and 14 from J, leaving 8 bases between them. The V gene's germline CDR1 is GTSNPN and CDR2 SVGIG (reference sequence). The CDR3 runs 11 residues. The sequence derives from a woman between 40 and 50 years old in good health and CMV-seronegative. This sequence joins TRBV30 and TRBJ1-6; D uncertain. The material sequenced was PBMCs. In nucleotides, the CDR3 is TGTGCCTGGAGTGTAGAGGTAGCCCTCCACTTT. It translates to CAWSVEVALHF.